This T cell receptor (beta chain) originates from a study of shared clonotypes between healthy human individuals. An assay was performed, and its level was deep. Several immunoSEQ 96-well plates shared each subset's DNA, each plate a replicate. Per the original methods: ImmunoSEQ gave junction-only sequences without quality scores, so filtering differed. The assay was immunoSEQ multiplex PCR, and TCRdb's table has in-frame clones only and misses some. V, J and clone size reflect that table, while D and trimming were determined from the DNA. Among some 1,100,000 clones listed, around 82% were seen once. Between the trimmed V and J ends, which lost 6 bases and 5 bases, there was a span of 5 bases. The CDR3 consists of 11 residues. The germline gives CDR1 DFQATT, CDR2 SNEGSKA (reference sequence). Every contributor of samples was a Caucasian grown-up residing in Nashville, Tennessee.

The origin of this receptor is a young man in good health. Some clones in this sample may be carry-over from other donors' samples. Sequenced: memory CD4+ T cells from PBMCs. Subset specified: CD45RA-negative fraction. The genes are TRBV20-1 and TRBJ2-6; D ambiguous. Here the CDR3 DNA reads TGCAGTGCCTACAGGGCCAACGTCCTGACTTTC. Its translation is CSAYRANVLTF.